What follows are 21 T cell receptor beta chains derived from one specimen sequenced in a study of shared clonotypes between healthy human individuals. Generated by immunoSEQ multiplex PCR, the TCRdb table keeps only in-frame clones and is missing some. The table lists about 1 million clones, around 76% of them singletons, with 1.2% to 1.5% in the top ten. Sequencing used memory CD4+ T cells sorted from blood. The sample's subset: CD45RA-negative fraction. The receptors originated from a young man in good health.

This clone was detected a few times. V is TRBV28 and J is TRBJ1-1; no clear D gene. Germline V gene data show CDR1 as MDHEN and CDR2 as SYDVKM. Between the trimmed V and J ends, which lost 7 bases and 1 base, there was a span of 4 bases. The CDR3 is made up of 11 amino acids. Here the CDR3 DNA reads TGTGCCAGCACCACGAACACTGAAGCTTTCTTT. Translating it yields CASTTNTEAFF.

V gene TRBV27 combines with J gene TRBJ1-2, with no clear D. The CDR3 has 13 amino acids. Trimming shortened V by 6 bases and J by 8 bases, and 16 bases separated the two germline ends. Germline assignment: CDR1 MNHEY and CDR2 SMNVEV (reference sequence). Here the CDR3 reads CASRPTSVGGYTF. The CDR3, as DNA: TGTGCCAGCAGACCCACATCCGTGGGAGGCTACACCTTC.

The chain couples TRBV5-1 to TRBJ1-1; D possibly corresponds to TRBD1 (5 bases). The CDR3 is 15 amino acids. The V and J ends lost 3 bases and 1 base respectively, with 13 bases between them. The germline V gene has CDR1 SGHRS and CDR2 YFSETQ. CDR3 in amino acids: CASSSLVGPNTEAFF. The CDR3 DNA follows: TGCGCCAGCAGCTCCCTCGTGGGGCCGAACACTGAAGCTTTCTTT.

The CDR3, as DNA: TGTGCCAGCAGCCAAGACGGAAAGTTGGGCGAGCAGTACTTC. Encoded protein: CASSQDGKLGEQYF. This sequence joins TRBV4-2 and TRBJ2-7; no reliable D call. Germline-derived CDR1 and CDR2 are LGHNA and YNFKEQ. Trimming pared 0 bases from V and 6 bases from J, leaving 12 bases between. This CDR3 spans 14 amino acids.

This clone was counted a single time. Here the CDR3 DNA reads TGTGCCAGCAGCGTAACCCCCCTGGGCAATGAAAAACTGTTTTTT. Translated, it gives CASSVTPLGNEKLFF. J is TRBJ1-4 and V is TRBV9; no definite D call. There are 15 residues in the CDR3. Trimming removed 1 base at V and 5 bases at J, with 12 bases between. Germline CDR1 and CDR2: SGDLS and YYNGEE.

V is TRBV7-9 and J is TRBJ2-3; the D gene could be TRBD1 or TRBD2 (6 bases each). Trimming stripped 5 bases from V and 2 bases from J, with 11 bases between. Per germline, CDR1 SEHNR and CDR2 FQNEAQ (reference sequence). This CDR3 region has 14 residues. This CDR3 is CASSITGATDTQYF. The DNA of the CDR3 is TGTGCCAGCAGCATCACGGGGGCCACAGATACGCAGTATTTT. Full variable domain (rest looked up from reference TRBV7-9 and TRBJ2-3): DTGVSQNPRHKITKRGQNVTFRCDPISEHNRLYWYRQTLGQGPEFLTYFQNEAQLEKSRLLSDRFSAERPKGSFSTLEIQRTEQGDSAMYLCASSITGATDTQYFGPGTRLTVL.

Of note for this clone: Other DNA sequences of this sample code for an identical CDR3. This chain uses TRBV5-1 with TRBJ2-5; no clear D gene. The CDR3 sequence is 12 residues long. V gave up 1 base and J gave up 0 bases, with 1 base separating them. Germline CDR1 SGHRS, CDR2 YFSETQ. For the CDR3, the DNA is TGCGCCAGCAGCTTGTACCAAGAGACCCAGTACTTC. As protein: CASSLYQETQYF.

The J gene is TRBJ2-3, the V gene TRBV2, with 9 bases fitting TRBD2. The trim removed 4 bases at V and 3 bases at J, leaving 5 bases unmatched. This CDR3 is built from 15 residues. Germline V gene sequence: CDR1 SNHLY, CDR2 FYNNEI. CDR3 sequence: CASSGGGAQTDTQYF. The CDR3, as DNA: TGTGCCAGCAGTGGCGGGGGGGCCCAGACAGATACGCAGTATTTT.

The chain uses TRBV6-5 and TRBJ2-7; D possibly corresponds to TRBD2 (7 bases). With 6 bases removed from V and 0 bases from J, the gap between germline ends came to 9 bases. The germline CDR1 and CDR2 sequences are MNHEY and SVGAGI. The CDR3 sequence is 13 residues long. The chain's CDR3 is CASSGGPSYEQYF. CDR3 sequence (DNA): TGTGCCAGCAGCGGGGGGCCCTCCTACGAGCAGTACTTC.

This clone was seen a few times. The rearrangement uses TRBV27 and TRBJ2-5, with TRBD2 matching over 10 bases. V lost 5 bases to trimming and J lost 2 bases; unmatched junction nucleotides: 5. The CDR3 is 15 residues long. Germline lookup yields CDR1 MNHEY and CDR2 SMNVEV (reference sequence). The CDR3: CASSPIAGGQETQYF. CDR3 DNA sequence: TGTGCCAGCAGTCCCATAGCGGGGGGACAAGAGACCCAGTACTTC.

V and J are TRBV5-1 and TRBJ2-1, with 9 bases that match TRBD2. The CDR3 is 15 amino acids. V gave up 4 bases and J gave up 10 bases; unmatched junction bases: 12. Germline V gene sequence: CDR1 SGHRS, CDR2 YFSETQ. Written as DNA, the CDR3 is TGCGCCAGCAGCGAACCGGGACTAGCAGGCAGGGAGCAGTTCTTC. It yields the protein CASSEPGLAGREQFF.

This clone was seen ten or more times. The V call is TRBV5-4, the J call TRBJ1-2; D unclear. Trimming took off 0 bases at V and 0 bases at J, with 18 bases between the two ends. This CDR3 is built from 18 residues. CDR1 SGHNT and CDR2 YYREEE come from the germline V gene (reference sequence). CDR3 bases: TGTGCCAGCAGCTTGGACCCGGACCTCAGACCCTCTAACTATGGCTACACCTTC. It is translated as CASSLDPDLRPSNYGYTF. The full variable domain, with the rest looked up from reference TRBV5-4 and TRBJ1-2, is ETGVTQSPTHLIKTRGQQVTLRCSSQSGHNTVSWYQQALGQGPQFIFQYYREEENGRGNFPPRFSGLQFPNYSSELNVNALELDDSALYLCASSLDPDLRPSNYGYTFGSGTRLTVV.

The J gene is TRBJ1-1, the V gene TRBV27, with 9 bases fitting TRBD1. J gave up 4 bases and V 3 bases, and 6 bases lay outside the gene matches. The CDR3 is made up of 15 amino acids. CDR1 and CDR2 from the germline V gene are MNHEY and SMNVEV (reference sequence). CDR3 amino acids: CASSFARDRATEAFF. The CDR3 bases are TGTGCCAGCAGTTTCGCCCGGGACAGGGCCACTGAAGCTTTCTTT.

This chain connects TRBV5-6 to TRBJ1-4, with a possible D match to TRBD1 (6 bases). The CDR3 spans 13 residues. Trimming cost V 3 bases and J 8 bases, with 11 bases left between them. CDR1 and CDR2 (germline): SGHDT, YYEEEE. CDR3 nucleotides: TGTGCCAGCAGCTGGGGCGGGGGCGAAAAACTGTTTTTT. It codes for CASSWGGGEKLFF.

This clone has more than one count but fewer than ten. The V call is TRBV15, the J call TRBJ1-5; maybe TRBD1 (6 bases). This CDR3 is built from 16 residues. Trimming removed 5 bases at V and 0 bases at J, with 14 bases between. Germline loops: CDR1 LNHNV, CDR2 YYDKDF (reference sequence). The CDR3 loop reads CATSPEGGGSNQPQHF. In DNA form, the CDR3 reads TGTGCCACCAGCCCAGAGGGGGGAGGTAGCAATCAGCCCCAGCATTTT.

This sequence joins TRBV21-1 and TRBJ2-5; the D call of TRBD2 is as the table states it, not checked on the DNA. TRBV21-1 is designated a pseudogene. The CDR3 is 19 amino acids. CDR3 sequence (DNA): TGTGCCAGCAGCAAAGTCGGTAGCGGGGGGGCCCAGGACCAAGAGACCCAGTACTTC. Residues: CASSKVGSGGAQDQETQYF.

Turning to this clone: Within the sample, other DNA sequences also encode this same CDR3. The CDR3 DNA sequence: TGTGCCAGCAGTTCCAGGACCGGGGAGCTGTTTTTT. Translated: CASSSRTGELFF. The chain links TRBV28 to TRBJ2-2; D unclear. V was trimmed by 4 bases and J by 5 bases, leaving 5 bases between them. The germline V gene encodes CDR1 MDHEN and CDR2 SYDVKM. The CDR3 is made up of 12 amino acids.

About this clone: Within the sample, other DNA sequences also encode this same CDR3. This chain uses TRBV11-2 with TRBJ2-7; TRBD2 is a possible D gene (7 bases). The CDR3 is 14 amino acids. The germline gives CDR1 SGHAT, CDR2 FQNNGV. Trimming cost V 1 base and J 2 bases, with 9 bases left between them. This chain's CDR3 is CASSLGGGPYEQYF. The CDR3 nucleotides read TGTGCCAGCAGCTTAGGGGGGGGCCCCTACGAGCAGTACTTC.

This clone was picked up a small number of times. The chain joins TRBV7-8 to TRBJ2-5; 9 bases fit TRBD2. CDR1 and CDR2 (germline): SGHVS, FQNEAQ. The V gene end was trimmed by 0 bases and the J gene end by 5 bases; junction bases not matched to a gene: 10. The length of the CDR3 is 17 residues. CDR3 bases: TGTGCCAGCAGCTTAGCGAATAGCGGGAGTATGGGGGAGACCCAGTACTTC. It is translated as CASSLANSGSMGETQYF.

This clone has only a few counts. The CDR3 is CASSTLGPPYEQYF. CDR3 DNA: TGTGCCAGCTCAACCCTGGGACCGCCTTACGAGCAGTACTTC. The chain has TRBV18 and TRBJ2-7; the D gene could be TRBD1 or TRBD2 (5 bases each). Trimming pared 5 bases from V and 4 bases from J, leaving 15 bases between. Looked up from germline, CDR1 is KGHSH and CDR2 is LQKENI. This CDR3 region has 14 residues.

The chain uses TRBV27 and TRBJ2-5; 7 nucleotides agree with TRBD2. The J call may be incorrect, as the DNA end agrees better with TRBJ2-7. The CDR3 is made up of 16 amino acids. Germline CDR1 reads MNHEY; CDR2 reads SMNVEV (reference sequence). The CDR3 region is CASSSRPGGGPHEQYF. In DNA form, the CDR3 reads TGTGCCAGCAGTTCACGGCCCGGGGGAGGGCCCCACGAGCAGTACTTC.